What follows are 8 T cell receptor beta chains derived from one specimen sequenced in a study of monozygotic twins with inflammatory bowel disease. For each CDR3 protein, TCRdb gives one entry from its re-call of the 5' RACE reads, without DNA. The table for this sample gives 300,000 to 350,000 distinct CDR3 sequences. Material: blood. The source is a human donor with ulcerative colitis or Crohn's disease, or a healthy co-twin of an affected twin (not recorded which).

The V call is TRBV5-5, the J call TRBJ2-1; TCRdb's D call of TRBD1 is untestable without DNA. Germline CDR1 and CDR2: SGHKS and YYEKEE (reference sequence). CDR3 length: 17 residues. Here the CDR3 reads CASSLARGQLFYNEQFF.

The chain carries TRBV19 and TRBJ2-1; TCRdb reports TRBD1, a call that lacks DNA to check it against. CDR3 size: 17 residues. Per the germline V gene, CDR1 is LNHDA and CDR2 is SQIVND (reference sequence). This CDR3 is CASSGKPGRSSYNEQFF.

The gene calls are TRBV12-3 or TRBV12-4 and TRBJ2-7; TCRdb indicates TRBD1, and absent DNA this call remains unverified. This CDR3 is built from 13 residues. Here the CDR3 reads CASRPGAGYEQYF.

The CDR3 here is CAISEFRGAYEQYF. The chain is built from TRBV10-3 and TRBJ2-7; with no DNA, the TCRdb D assignment of TRBD2 cannot be verified. This CDR3 has 14 residues. CDR1 ENHRY and CDR2 SYGVKD come from the germline V gene.

This CDR3 is CASSLSGRYYNEQFF. This chain joins TRBV27 and TRBJ2-1; TCRdb proposes TRBD1, but this gene call is untestable without DNA. The CDR3 sequence is 15 residues long. Germline V lookup: CDR1 MNHEY, CDR2 SMNVEV (reference sequence).

The chain recombines TRBV5-5 with TRBJ2-2; TCRdb proposes TRBD1, but this gene call is untestable without DNA. This CDR3 comprises 14 residues. CDR1 SGHKS and CDR2 YYEKEE come from the germline V gene (reference sequence). The CDR3 loop is CASSSQERTGELFF.

The chain employs TRBV5-1 and TRBJ2-3; TCRdb indicates TRBD2, and absent DNA this call remains unverified. The CDR3 runs 17 residues. In germline, CDR1 is SGHRS, CDR2 YFSETQ. The CDR3 here is CASSTGLAGASTDTQYF. Together with reference TRBV5-1 and TRBJ2-3, the CDR3 gives the full variable domain: KAGVTQTPRYLIKTRGQQVTLSCSPISGHRSVSWYQQTPGQGLQFLFEYFSETQRNKGNFPGRFSGRQFSNSRSEMNVSTLELGDSALYLCASSTGLAGASTDTQYFGPGTRLTVL.

The chain links TRBV12-3 or TRBV12-4 to TRBJ1-4. This CDR3 has 15 amino acids. The CDR3: CASRDPYATNEKLFF.